This TCR beta chain derives from a study of cytomegalovirus exposure and HLA in healthy donors (dated by TCRdb to 2015 to 2018). The study in broad terms: According to an earlier analysis of several hundred of the donors, some 180 million T cells yielded 90 million to 140 million unique TCR beta sequences and about 280 Gb of sequence data. Among approximately 370 genotyped donors of the cohort, an average of about 240,000 unique TCR beta nucleotide sequences was sequenced per donor, of which about 18% were non-productive. Alongside the repertoire data, information on donor age, sex, ethnicity and CMV serostatus was compiled. An early release that covered roughly 600 HLA-typed donors contained around 300 gigabases of sequencing data and tens of millions of unique TCR sequences. A later genetic analysis took genome-wide SNP genotypes for about 55% of the 666 donors and used that subset as a discovery cohort. The later analysis used no new phenotypic data to find candidate immune exposures, relying instead on TCR beta sequences and their occurrence across donors. The T cell repertoires of 550 to 850 subjects were profiled by immunosequencing and related to cytomegalovirus serostatus. Roughly five DR-DQ haplotypes were handled as single units for association and clustering because linkage in the cohort was strong. The genetic ancestry cluster associated with self-reported Caucasian donors included 70% to 85% of the 300 to 400 genotyped donors. The study combined high-throughput TCR immunosequencing, statistical association of individual TCRs with disease status, and machine learning to predict cytomegalovirus infection status. A separate validation cohort of roughly 120 different subjects was used in addition to the approximately 700-subject first cohort. The study aimed to test whether cataloging public T cell receptors could reveal signatures of past pathogen exposure. Class I and class II HLA loci were covered by the typing at four-digit resolution. In an earlier analysis of 500 to 650 of the donors, high-throughput TCR beta sequencing was used to judge whether each TCR beta V gene segment behaved as functional or pseudogenic. The number of donors typed differed by locus, with roughly 629-640 for A, B, C, DRB1 and DQB1, around 560 for DQA1, nearly 610 for DPA1, and around 460 for DPB1. A later analysis re-analyzed previously published TCR beta repertoires from 500 to 700 donors and added high-resolution HLA genotyping to study TCR occurrence patterns. Every discovery cohort repertoire had been produced on one sequencing platform.

Library preparation employed the immunoSEQ multiplex PCR assay. For the multiplex PCR, a mixture combining 60 forward primers for TCR Vbeta segments and 13 reverse primers for TCR Jbeta segments was used. Amplification of the CDR3 region of rearranged TCR beta genes was performed with a multiplex PCR assay on genomic DNA. On the Illumina HiSeq System, the amplified TCR beta libraries were sequenced as 87-base-pair reads. Turning to the authors' computational methods: A later analysis counted approximately 84 million unique TCR beta chains across the 500 to 850 repertoires, and 9 million to 14 million of these chains were shared by at least two donors. To remove PCR and sequencing errors, raw reads were error-corrected and collapsed into unique sequences using a nearest-neighbor algorithm that merged closely related sequences. V, D and J gene segments were assigned by aligning CDR3 sequences to IMGT reference sequences. For a sequence to be retained, at least a six-nucleotide match to both a V gene segment and a J gene segment was required. A rearrangement was called productive if the CDR3 had no stop codons and remained in frame with V and J, and every other rearrangement was called non-productive. Following IMGT convention, CDR3 was defined as the stretch from the second conserved V-encoded cysteine up to the conserved J-encoded phenylalanine. In an earlier analysis of more than 550 of the donors, sequences lacking an unambiguous match to a single V gene segment were excluded. An earlier analysis of 587 of the donors classified V segments as functional when productive rearrangements were above 56.7% and as segregating when the standard deviation between donors was above 5%. To diagnose cytomegalovirus status from the catalog of TCR beta chain sequences, a statistical classification framework was built. V and J gene assignment, in a later analysis, came from comparing TCR nucleotide sequences with IMGT/GENE-DB human TR gene sequences. A later analysis assigned CDR3 sequences and most-parsimonious VDJ recombination scenarios with the TCRdist pipeline. In a later analysis, each TCR beta chain was defined by its CDR3 amino acid sequence together with its V-gene family, and reads without a unique V-gene family were excluded. As a way to deal with suspected cross-contamination and a sequencing artifact, a later analysis dropped hundreds of nucleotide sequences that were highly shared and had low generation probability. For each public chain, a later analysis derived a clonal expansion index from normalized ranks of inferred template counts within each repertoire. A later analysis computed generation probabilities with a VDJ recombination model fitted to out-of-frame rearrangements, and checked the results against IGoR. Hypergeometric tests were used in a later analysis to score TCR-TCR, TCR-HLA and TCR-CMV co-occurrence, with a repertoire-size bias correction applied to the TCR pairs. A later analysis estimated false discovery rates by permuting HLA or CMV assignments 20 times. In a later analysis, co-occurring TCRs were grouped using DBSCAN, and TCRdist sequence similarity was added for clustering within HLA-allele-positive subsets. Co-occurrence clustering excluded repertoires with fewer than 30,000 or more than 120,000 public chains, plus five with anomalous nucleotide sharing. This is the immuneACCESS table as TCRdb keeps it, with only in-frame sequences that have V and J called. A part of the clones is gone; compared with another copy, unresolved V genes explain less than half, and the rest is unexplained. The V and J calls and clone size come from that table; D and trimming were worked out from the DNA. This sample gives 110,000 to 150,000 clones in total; about 80% of them show up just once. The top ten clonotypes cover roughly 1.9% of the sample.

Notes on this clone: Which antigen it targets is not known. Within one base of it there is no much larger clone, and no base qualities were kept.

Beyond this particular receptor, the publication reports: In both the original and validation cohorts, the classifier was reported to diagnose cytomegalovirus status with high specificity and sensitivity. A few of the identified cytomegalovirus-associated TCR beta chains were confirmed in vitro to be specific for cytomegalovirus antigens. An earlier analysis of 587 of the donors showed that most TCR beta V segments appeared in productive rearrangements either about 87% or about 30% of the time, which broadly matched IMGT annotations. A later analysis reported that several top co-occurrence clusters appeared linked to parvovirus B19, influenza, CMV and Epstein-Barr virus. Only TCR beta chains were sequenced in this cohort, and the absence of alpha or paired-chain data limited detectable features. A total of 164 TCR beta chains were listed by the study as associated with cytomegalovirus. In a later analysis, more than 15,000 TCR beta sequences were associated with specific HLA alleles at a false discovery rate of 0.05. In a later genetic analysis, fewer N-insertions in productive TCRs were reported among donors in an Asian-associated ancestry cluster than the roughly 700-donor mean. Immune exposure information for the cohort was limited to CMV serostatus. The presence/absence analyses assumed that sequencing depth was roughly uniform across donors, and that assumption may not be true. A cluster of highly shared sequence variants was judged likely to be a technical artifact of the sequencing pipeline. Because some donors lacked HLA typing at each locus, the association tests relied only on the typed subset. An association between a missense DCLRE1C variant and V-gene and J-gene trimming of TCR beta chains was found in a later genetic analysis and replicated in an independent cohort. It was suggested by the authors that the approach could potentially be generalized to other disease states and immunological phenotypes. While some public TCRs were present in many individuals, most TCR sequences turned up only very rarely across donors. Correlated functional status among segregating V segments might reflect linkage disequilibrium, but an unknown experimental factor could not be ruled out. In a later analysis, the rate of TCR association differed among HLA loci, with DRB1 alleles having the most associated TCRs and HLA-C alleles having the fewest. Because counts were too low, 15 to 20 rarely observed V segments, including chromosome 9 orphons, were excluded from the earlier analysis of 587 of the donors. When HLA alleles, especially DR and DQ, strongly co-occurred, attributing TCR associations to individual alleles was difficult. Most CMV-associated TCR beta chains appeared to be HLA-restricted in a later analysis, and the HLA associations seemed to be driven largely by CMV exposure. A further reported finding was that TCR beta sequences accurately predicted the HLA-A and HLA-B alleles for most subjects in the first cohort. Because the 87-base-pair reads could not distinguish some IMGT-functional V segments, including TRBV6-2 and TRBV6-3, those segments were excluded. A later analysis found that HLA-associated TCR beta chains were more clonally expanded and had lower generation probabilities than equally common non-associated chains.

Between the V and J ends, shortened by 6 bases and 0 bases respectively, the junction contains 8 bases. The CDR3 starts with the cysteine, ends with the phenylalanine, and has 13 residues. The retained sequence is limited to the CDR3, 39 bases, with the frame set at the first base. From the germline V gene, CDR1 is SGDLS and CDR2 is YYNGEE. In total, just over 650 healthy bone marrow donors made up the cohort. At the time of sampling, all cohort members were nominally healthy, though unrecorded immune exposures were likely present. The donor tested CMV seronegative, placing the donor among the roughly 340 seronegative members of the cohort. A peripheral blood sample was provided by each donor, and peripheral blood mononuclear cells were used for TCR beta sequencing. Genomic DNA was extracted from the blood cell samples with the Qiagen DNeasy Blood Extraction Kit.

This TCR was recovered from a woman between 40 and 50 years old in good health and CMV-seronegative. The chain joins TRBV9 to TRBJ2-3; TRBD2 is perhaps the D gene, given 6 matching bases. The specimen sequenced was PBMCs. The CDR3 amino acid sequence is: CASTSGSTDTQYF. The nucleotide sequence is TGTGCCAGCACCAGCGGGAGCACAGATACGCAGTATTTT.